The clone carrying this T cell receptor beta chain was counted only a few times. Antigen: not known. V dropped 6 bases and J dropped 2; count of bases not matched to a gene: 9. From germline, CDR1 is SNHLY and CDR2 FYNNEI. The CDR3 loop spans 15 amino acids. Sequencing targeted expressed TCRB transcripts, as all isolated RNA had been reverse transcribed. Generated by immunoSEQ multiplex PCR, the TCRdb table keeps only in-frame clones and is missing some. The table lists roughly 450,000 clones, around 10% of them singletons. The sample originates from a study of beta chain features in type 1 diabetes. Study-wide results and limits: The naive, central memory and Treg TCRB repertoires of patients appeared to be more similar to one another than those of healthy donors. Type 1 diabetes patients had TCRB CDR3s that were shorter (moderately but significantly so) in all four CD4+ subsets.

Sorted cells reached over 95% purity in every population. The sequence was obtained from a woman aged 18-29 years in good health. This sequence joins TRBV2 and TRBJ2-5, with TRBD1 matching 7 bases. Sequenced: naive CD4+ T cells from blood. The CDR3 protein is CASRAQGIPQETQYF. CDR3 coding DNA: TGTGCCAGCAGGGCACAGGGGATCCCTCAAGAGACCCAGTACTTC.